Below, one T cell receptor beta chain is given with its context. This sample was included in a study of technical replicates of blood from a few donors. Generated by immunoSEQ multiplex PCR, the TCRdb table keeps only in-frame clones and is missing some. The sample has 70,000 to 95,000 clones; 95% to 98% are singletons. Unmatched junction bases numbered 8, after V lost 6 bases and J lost 6 bases. This CDR3 region has 15 residues. The germline CDR1 and CDR2 sequences are MDHEN and SYDVKM. The chain couples TRBV28 to TRBJ2-1; 10 bases fit TRBD1. Sequenced sample: T cells isolated from PBMCs. The sequence was obtained from a human donor in good health. CDR3 sequence: CASRDRDRGINEQFF. CDR3 sequence (DNA): TGTGCCAGCAGAGACCGGGACAGGGGAATCAATGAGCAGTTCTTC.